This passage covers 5 T cell receptor beta chains from one sample sequenced in a study of blood T cells in healthy people across ages. Alongside a J-beta primer mix, a sample-barcoded 5' primer served in a second PCR lasting about 6 to 11 cycles. TCRdb used MiXCR to reprocess the 5' RACE reads, holding one entry per CDR3 protein. The table shows 1,500,000 or so distinct CDR3 sequences, with under 55% occurring only once. The sequenced sample was blood. The receptors originated from a young woman in good health.

This clonotype was observed a handful of times. The V call is TRBV20-1, the J call TRBJ2-1; tentatively, D is TRBD2 (7 bases). Per germline, CDR1 DFQATT and CDR2 SNEGSKA (reference sequence). Trimming took 6 bases from V and 7 from J, leaving 19 bases between them. The length of the CDR3 is 14 residues. The CDR3 DNA sequence: TGCAGTGCCCCGGGGAGGGGGAGGGGTAATGAGCAGTTCTTC. Its translation is CSAPGRGRGNEQFF.

This clonotype was recorded at least ten times. J is TRBJ2-3 and V is TRBV6-4; D remains ambiguous. The V end lost 2 bases, the J end lost 1 base, and 4 bases lay between the germline ends. Germline assignment: CDR1 MRHNA and CDR2 SNTAGT. This CDR3 contains 13 residues. The CDR3 sequence is CASSDRGTDTQYF. CDR3 DNA: TGTGCCAGCAGTGACAGGGGCACAGATACGCAGTATTTT.

The table lists this clonotype with a few counts. The chain couples TRBV7-9 to TRBJ2-6; D might be TRBD1 (6 bases). V was clipped by 5 bases and J by 0 bases, with 14 bases between them. Germline V gene lookup returns CDR1 SEHNR and CDR2 FQNEAQ (reference sequence). The CDR3 totals 17 residues. The CDR3 DNA reads as TGTGCCAGCAGCCCGCCGGGACAACACTCTGGGGCCAACGTCCTGACTTTC. Translated: CASSPPGQHSGANVLTF.

This clonotype occurred once. The rearrangement joins TRBV9 to TRBJ1-4; unclear D gene. In germline, CDR1 is SGDLS, CDR2 YYNGEE. This CDR3 contains 14 residues. The V end lost 0 bases, the J end lost 14 bases, and 17 bases lay between the germline ends. As DNA, the CDR3 is TGTGCCAGCAGCGTAGCTCCCCAATCCCGAGGCCTGTTTTTT. Its translation: CASSVAPQSRGLFF.

There are many counts of this clonotype. V is TRBV7-9 and J is TRBJ2-3; D unresolved. The CDR3 is made up of 15 amino acids. From germline, CDR1 is SEHNR and CDR2 FQNEAQ (reference sequence). Trimming pared 1 base from V and 2 bases from J, leaving 10 bases between. The CDR3 is CASSLVGSSTDTQYF. In DNA form, the CDR3 reads TGTGCCAGCAGCTTAGTGGGTTCATCCACAGATACGCAGTATTTT.